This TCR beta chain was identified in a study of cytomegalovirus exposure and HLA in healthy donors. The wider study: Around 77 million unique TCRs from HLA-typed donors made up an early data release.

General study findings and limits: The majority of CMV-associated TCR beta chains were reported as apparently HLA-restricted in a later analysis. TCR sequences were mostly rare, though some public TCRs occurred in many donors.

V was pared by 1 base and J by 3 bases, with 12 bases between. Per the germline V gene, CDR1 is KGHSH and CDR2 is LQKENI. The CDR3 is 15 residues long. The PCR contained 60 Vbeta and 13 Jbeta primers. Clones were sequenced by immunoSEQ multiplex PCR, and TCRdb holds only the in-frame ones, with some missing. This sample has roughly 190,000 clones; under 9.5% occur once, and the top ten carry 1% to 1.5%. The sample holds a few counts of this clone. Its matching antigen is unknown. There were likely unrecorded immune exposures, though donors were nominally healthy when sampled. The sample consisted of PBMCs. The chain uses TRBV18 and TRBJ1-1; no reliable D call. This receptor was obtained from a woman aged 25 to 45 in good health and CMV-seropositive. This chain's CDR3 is CASSPLQFRDTEAFF. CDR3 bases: TGTGCCAGCTCACCACTGCAGTTCCGGGACACTGAAGCTTTCTTT.